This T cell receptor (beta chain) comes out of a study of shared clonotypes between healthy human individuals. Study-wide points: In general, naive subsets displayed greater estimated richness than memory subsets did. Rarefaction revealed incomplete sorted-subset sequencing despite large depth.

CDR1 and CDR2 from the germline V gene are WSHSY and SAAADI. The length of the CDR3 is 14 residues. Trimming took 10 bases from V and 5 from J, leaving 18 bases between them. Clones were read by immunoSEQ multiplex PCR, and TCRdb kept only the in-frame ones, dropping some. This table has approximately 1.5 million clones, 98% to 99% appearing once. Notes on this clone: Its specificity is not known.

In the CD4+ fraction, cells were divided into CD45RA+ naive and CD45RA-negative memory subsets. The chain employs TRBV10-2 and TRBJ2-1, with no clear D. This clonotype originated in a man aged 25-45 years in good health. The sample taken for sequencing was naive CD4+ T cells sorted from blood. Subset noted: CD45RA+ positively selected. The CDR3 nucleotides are TGCGCCACCACATCAAGGACGACGGACAATGAGCAGTTCTTC. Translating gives CATTSRTTDNEQFF.